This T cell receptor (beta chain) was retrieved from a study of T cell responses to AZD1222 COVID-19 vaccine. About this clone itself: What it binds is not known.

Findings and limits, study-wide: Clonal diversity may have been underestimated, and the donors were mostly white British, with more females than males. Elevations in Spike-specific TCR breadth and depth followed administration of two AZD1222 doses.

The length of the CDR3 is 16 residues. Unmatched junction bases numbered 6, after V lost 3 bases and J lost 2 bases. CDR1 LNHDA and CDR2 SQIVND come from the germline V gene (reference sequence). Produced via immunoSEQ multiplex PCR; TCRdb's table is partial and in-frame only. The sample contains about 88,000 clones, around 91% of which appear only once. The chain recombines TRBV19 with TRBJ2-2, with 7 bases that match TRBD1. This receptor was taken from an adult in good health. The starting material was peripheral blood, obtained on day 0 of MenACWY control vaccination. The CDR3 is CASSMGTAFNTGELFF. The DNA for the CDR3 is TGTGCCAGTAGTATGGGGACAGCCTTCAACACCGGGGAGCTGTTTTTT.